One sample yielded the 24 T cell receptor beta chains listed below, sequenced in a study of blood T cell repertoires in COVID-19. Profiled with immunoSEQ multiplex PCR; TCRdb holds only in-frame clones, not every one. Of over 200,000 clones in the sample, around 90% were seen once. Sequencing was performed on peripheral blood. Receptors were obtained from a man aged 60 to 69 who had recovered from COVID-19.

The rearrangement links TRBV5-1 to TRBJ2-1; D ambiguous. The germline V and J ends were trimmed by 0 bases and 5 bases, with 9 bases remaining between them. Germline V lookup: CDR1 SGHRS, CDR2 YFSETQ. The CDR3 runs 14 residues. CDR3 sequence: CASSLGWSNNEQFF. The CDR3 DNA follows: TGCGCCAGCAGCTTGGGGTGGAGCAACAATGAGCAGTTCTTC.

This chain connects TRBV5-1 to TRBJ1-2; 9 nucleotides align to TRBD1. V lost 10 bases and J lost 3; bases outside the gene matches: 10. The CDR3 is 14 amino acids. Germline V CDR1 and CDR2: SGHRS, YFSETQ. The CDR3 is CASGTGSDHYGYTF. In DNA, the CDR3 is TGCGCCTCCGGGACAGGGTCGGATCACTATGGCTACACCTTC.

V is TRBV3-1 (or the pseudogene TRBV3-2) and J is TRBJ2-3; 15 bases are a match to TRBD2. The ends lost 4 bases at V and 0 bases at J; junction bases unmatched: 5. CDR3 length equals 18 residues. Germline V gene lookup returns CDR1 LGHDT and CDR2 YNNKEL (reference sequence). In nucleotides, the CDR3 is TGTGCCAGCAGCCTTGGGACTAGCGGGGGGCTAAGCACAGATACGCAGTATTTT. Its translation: CASSLGTSGGLSTDTQYF.

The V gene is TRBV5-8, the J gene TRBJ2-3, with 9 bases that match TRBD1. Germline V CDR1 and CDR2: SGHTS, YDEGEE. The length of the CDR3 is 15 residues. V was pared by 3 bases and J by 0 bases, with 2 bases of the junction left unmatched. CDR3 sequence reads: CASSSGQGSTDTQYF. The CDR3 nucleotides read TGTGCCAGCAGCTCGGGACAGGGTAGCACAGATACGCAGTATTTT.

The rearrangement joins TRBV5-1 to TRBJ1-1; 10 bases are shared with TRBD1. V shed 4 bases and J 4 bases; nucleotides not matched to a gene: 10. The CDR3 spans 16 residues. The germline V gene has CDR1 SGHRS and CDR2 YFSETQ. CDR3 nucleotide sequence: TGCGCCAGCAGCCGGGGACAGGGGAGAGGGATCACTGAAGCTTTCTTT. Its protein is CASSRGQGRGITEAFF.

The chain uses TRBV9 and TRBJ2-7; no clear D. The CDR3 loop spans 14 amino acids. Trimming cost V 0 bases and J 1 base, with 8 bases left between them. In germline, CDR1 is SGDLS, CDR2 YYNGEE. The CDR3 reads CASSVAGLSYEQYF. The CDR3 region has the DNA TGTGCCAGCAGCGTAGCGGGTCTGTCCTACGAGCAGTACTTC.

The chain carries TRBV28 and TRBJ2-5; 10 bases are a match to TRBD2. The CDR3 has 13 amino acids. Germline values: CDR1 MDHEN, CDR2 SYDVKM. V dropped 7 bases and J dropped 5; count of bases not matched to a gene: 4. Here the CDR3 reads CASNLLAGETQYF. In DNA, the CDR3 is TGTGCCAGCAACCTACTAGCGGGGGAGACCCAGTACTTC.

CDR3 DNA: TGCGCCAGCAGCCGCTTCCCCCCTAGCGGGGAATACGAGCAGTACTTC. Translating gives CASSRFPPSGEYEQYF. V gene TRBV5-1 combines with J gene TRBJ2-7; 9 bases fit TRBD2. The germline CDR1 and CDR2 sequences are SGHRS and YFSETQ. There are 16 residues in the CDR3. J was trimmed by 4 bases and V by 4 bases; bases with no gene match: 12.

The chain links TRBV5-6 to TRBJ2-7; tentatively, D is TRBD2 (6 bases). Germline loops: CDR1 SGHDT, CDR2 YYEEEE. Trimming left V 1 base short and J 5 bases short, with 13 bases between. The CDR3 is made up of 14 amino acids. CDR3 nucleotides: TGTGCCAGCAGCTTGTTCCTAGCGAGGAACGAGCAGTACTTC. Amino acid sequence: CASSLFLARNEQYF.

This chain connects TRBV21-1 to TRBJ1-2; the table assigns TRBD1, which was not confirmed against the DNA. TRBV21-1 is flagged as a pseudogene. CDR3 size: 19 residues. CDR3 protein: CASSPQGNRSLERNYGYTF. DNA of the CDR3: TGTGCCAGCAGCCCACAGGGAAACCGGTCCCTAGAACGGAACTATGGCTACACCTTC.

Here the CDR3 reads CASSPEDRGHGTGELFF. In nucleotides, the CDR3 is TGTGCCAGCAGTCCTGAGGACAGGGGACACGGCACCGGGGAGCTGTTTTTT. The chain uses TRBV27 and TRBJ2-2; 9 bases match TRBD1. V lost 5 bases, J lost 4 bases, and 11 bases stayed unmatched. Germline CDR1 MNHEY, CDR2 SMNVEV (reference sequence). The CDR3 is 17 residues long.

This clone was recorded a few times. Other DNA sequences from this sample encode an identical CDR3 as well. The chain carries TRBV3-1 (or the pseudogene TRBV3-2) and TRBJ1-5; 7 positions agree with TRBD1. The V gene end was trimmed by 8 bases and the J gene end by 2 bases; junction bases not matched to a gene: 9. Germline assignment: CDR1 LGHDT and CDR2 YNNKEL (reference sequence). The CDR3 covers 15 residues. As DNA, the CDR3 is TGTGCCAGCTCACAGGGGAGGTCCGGCAATCAGCCCCAGCATTTT. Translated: CASSQGRSGNQPQHF.

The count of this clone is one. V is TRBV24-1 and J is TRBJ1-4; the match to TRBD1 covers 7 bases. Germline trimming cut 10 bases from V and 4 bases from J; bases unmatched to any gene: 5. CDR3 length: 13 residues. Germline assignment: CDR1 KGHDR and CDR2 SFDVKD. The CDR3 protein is CATPQGGNEKLFF. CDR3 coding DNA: TGTGCCACTCCCCAGGGGGGTAATGAAAAACTGTTTTTT.

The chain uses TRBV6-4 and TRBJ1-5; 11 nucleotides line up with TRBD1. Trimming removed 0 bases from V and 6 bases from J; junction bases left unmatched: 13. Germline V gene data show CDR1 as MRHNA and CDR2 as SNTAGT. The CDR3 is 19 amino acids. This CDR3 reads CASSDSRTGGPTAGQPQHF. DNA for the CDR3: TGTGCCAGCAGTGACTCCAGGACAGGGGGCCCAACTGCAGGTCAGCCCCAGCATTTT.

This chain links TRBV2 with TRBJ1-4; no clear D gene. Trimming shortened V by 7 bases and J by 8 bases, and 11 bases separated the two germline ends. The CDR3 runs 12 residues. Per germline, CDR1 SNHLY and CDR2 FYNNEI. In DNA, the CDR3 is TGTGCCAGCACCAGAAATGGCGAAAAACTGTTTTTT. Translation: CASTRNGEKLFF.

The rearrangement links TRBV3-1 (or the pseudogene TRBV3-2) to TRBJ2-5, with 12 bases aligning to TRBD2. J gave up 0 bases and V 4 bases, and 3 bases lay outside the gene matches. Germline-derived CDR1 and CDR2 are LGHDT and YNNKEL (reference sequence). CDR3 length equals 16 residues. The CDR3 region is CASSPWTSGDQETQYF. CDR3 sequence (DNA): TGTGCCAGCAGCCCTTGGACTAGCGGGGACCAAGAGACCCAGTACTTC.

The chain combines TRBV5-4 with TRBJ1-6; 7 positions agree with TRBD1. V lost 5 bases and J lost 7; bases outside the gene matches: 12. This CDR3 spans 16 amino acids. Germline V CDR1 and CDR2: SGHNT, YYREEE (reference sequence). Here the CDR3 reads CASRIGTDLRNSPLHF. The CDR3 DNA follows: TGTGCCAGCAGGATCGGGACAGACCTTAGGAATTCACCCCTCCACTTT.

CDR3 in amino acids: CASSLAGGARWEQYF. The CDR3 nucleotides read TGCGCCAGCAGCTTGGCCGGGGGGGCGCGGTGGGAGCAGTACTTC. The chain combines TRBV5-1 with TRBJ2-7; 8 positions agree with TRBD2. Germline V gives CDR1 SGHRS, CDR2 YFSETQ. The CDR3 runs to 15 residues. After removal of 0 bases from V and 7 bases from J, the junction contained 9 bases not matched to a gene.

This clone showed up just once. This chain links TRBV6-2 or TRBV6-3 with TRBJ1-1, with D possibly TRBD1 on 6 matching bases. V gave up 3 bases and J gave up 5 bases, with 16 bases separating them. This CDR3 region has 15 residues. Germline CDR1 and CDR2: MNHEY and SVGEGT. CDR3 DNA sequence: TGTGCCAGCAGTTATCTGGCAGGGGTGGGGACTGAAGCTTTCTTT. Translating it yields CASSYLAGVGTEAFF.

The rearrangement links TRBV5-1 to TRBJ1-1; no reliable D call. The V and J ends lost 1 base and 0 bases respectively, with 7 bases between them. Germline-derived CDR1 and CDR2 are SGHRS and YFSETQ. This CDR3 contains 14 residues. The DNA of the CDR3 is TGCGCCAGCAGCTTGAAGCTACTGAACACTGAAGCTTTCTTT. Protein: CASSLKLLNTEAFF. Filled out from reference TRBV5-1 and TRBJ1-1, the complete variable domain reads KAGVTQTPRYLIKTRGQQVTLSCSPISGHRSVSWYQQTPGQGLQFLFEYFSETQRNKGNFPGRFSGRQFSNSRSEMNVSTLELGDSALYLCASSLKLLNTEAFFGQGTRLTVV.

This CDR3 reads CASSALADNEQFF. CDR3 DNA sequence: TGTGCCAGCAGTGCACTAGCGGACAATGAGCAGTTCTTC. The chain carries TRBV2 and TRBJ2-1, with 8 bases identical to TRBD2. Germline lookup yields CDR1 SNHLY and CDR2 FYNNEI. The ends lost 4 bases at V and 5 bases at J; junction bases unmatched: 1. This CDR3 comprises 13 residues.

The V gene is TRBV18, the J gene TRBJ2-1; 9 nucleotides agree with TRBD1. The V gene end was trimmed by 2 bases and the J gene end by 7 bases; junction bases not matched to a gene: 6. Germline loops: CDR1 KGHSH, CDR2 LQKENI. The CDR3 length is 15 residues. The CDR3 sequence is CASSPSVQGANEQFF. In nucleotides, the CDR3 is TGTGCCAGCTCACCAAGTGTACAGGGGGCGAATGAGCAGTTCTTC.

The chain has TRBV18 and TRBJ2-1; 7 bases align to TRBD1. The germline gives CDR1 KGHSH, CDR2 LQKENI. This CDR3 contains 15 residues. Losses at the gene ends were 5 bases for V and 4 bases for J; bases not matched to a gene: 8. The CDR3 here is CASSSSGTVYNEQFF. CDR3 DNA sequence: TGTGCCAGCTCATCCTCCGGGACAGTATACAATGAGCAGTTCTTC.

CDR3 sequence reads: CASSTETNYGYTF. The CDR3 coding sequence is TGCGCCAGCAGCACAGAGACTAACTATGGCTACACCTTC. The rearrangement uses TRBV5-1 and TRBJ1-2; no firm D call. V lost 4 bases to trimming and J lost 0 bases, with 7 bases between them. Germline-derived CDR1 and CDR2 are SGHRS and YFSETQ. This CDR3 contains 13 residues.